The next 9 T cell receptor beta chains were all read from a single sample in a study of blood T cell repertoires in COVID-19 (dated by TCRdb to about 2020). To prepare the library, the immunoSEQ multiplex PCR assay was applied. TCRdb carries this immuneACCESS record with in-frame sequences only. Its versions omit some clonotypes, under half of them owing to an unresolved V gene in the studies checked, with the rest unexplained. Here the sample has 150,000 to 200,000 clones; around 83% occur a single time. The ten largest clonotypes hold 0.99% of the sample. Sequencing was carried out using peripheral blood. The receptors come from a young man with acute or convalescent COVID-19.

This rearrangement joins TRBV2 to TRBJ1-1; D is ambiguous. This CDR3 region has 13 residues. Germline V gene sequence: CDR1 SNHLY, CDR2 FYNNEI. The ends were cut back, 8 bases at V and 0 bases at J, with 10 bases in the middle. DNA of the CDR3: TGTGCCAGCGGTAAAGACTTGAACACTGAAGCTTTCTTT. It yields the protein CASGKDLNTEAFF. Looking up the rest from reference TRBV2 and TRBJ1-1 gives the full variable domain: EPEVTQTPSHQVTQMGQEVILRCVPISNHLYFYWYRQILGQKVEFLVSFYNNEISEKSEIFDDQFSVERPDGSNFTLKIRSTKLEDSAMYFCASGKDLNTEAFFGQGTRLTVV.

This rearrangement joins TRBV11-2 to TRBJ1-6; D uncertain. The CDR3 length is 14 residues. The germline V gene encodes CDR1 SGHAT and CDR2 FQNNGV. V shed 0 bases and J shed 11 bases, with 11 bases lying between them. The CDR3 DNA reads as TGTGCCAGCAGCTTAGATCCTTCCGGGGCACCCCTCCACTTT. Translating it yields CASSLDPSGAPLHF. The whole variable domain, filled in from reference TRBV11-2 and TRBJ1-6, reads EAGVAQSPRYKIIEKRQSVAFWCNPISGHATLYWYQQILGQGPKLLIQFQNNGVVDDSQLPKDRFSAERLKGVDSTLKIQPAKLEDSAVYLCASSLDPSGAPLHFGNGTRLTVT.

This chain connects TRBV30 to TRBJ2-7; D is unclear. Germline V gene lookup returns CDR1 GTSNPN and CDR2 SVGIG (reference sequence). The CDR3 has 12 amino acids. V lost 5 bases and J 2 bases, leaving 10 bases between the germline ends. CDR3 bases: TGTGCCTGGTCGCGGAGTACCTACGAGCAGTACTTC. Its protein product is CAWSRSTYEQYF.

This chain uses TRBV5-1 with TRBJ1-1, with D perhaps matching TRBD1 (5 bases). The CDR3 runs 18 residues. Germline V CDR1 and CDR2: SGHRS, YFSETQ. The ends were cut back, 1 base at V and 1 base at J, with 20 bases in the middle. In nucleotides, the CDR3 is TGCGCCAGCAGCTTGCTTTTCCCCAGGGAGGGTAAGAACACTGAAGCTTTCTTT. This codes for CASSLLFPREGKNTEAFF.

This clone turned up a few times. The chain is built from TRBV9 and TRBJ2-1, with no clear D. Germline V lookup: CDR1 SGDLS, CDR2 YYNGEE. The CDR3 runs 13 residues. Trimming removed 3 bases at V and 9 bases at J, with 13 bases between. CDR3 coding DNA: TGTGCCAGCAGCGCAGACTCCAGAACTGAGCAGTTCTTC. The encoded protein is CASSADSRTEQFF. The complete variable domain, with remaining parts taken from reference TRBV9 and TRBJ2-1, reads DSGVTQTPKHLITATGQRVTLRCSPRSGDLSVYWYQQSLDQGLQFLIQYYNGEERAKGNILERFSAQQFPDLHSELNLSSLELGDSALYFCASSADSRTEQFFGPGTRLTVL.

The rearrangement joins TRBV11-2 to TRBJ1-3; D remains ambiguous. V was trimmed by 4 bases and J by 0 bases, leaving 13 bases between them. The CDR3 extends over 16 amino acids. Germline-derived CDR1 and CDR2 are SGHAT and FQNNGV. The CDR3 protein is CASSYGAIHSGNTIYF. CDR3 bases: TGTGCCAGCAGCTATGGAGCTATTCACTCTGGAAACACCATATATTTT.

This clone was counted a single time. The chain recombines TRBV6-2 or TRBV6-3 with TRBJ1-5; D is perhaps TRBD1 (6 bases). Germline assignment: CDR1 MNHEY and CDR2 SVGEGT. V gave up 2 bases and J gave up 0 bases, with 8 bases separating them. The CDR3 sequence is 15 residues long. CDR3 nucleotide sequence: TGTGCCAGCAGTTACGGACAGACTAGCAATCAGCCCCAGCATTTT. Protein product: CASSYGQTSNQPQHF.

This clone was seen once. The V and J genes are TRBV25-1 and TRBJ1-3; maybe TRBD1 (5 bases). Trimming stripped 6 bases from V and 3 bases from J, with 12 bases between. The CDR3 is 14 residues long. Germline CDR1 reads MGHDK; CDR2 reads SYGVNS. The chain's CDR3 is CASRGSGLGNTIYF. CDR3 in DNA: TGTGCCAGCAGGGGTTCAGGGCTTGGAAACACCATATATTTT. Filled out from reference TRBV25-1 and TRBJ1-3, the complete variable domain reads EADIYQTPRYLVIGTGKKITLECSQTMGHDKMYWYQQDPGMELHLIHYSYGVNSTEKGDLSSESTVSRIRTEHFPLTLESARPSHTSQYLCASRGSGLGNTIYFGEGSWLTVV.

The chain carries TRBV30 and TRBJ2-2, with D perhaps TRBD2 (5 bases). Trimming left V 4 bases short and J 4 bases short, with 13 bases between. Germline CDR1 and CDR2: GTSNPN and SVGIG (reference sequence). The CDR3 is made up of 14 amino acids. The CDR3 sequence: CAWKDSYRTGELFF. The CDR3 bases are TGTGCCTGGAAGGACTCTTATCGCACCGGGGAGCTGTTTTTT.